These 22 T cell receptor beta chains originate from one sample sequenced in a study of T cells in Graves' hyperthyroidism and ophthalmopathy. Amplification of TCR beta CDR3 regions was performed using RNA transcripts as template. With the HTBI primer set, the TCR CDR3 went through a first round of RT-PCR. Each CDR3 protein is one row after TCRdb ran MiXCR on the multiplex PCR reads. The table records fewer than 650,000 distinct CDR3 sequences, around 14% of them present only once. The sequencing input was blood. The source of these receptors is a woman aged 18-29 years with Graves' ophthalmopathy.

This clonotype occurred many times. The chain uses TRBV20-1 and TRBJ2-5; perhaps TRBD2 as D (7 bases). This CDR3 spans 12 amino acids. The germline V gene has CDR1 DFQATT and CDR2 SNEGSKA (reference sequence). Trimming took off 5 bases at V and 4 bases at J, with 11 bases between the two ends. CDR3 loop: CSAQRGGETQYF. CDR3 nucleotide sequence: TGCAGTGCTCAAAGGGGGGGAGAGACCCAGTACTTC.

This clonotype has at least ten counts. This rearrangement joins TRBV5-6 to TRBJ1-4; D gene unclear. Germline lookup yields CDR1 SGHDT and CDR2 YYEEEE. V was trimmed by 3 bases and J by 7 bases, leaving 13 bases between them. The CDR3 has 14 amino acids. CDR3 protein: CASSSVSAREKLFF. In DNA, the CDR3 is TGTGCCAGCAGCTCTGTTTCAGCCCGTGAAAAACTGTTTTTT.

The table lists this clonotype with many counts. V gene TRBV2 combines with J gene TRBJ1-5; D gene uncertain. Germline assignment: CDR1 SNHLY and CDR2 FYNNEI. V was cut by 1 base and J by 0 bases, with 4 bases left in between. This CDR3 region has 14 residues. The CDR3 region has the DNA TGTGCCAGCAGTGAAGATCATAGCAATCAGCCCCAGCATTTT. The encoded protein is CASSEDHSNQPQHF.

This chain connects TRBV6-5 to TRBJ2-7; D is perhaps TRBD1 (5 bases). V was pared by 2 bases and J by 4 bases, with 12 bases between. The V gene's germline CDR1 is MNHEY and CDR2 SVGAGI. This CDR3 has 14 residues. The CDR3, as DNA: TGTGCCAGCAGTTACCTCCCAAGACAGTACGAGCAGTACTTC. Translating gives CASSYLPRQYEQYF.

This clonotype was observed many times. The chain carries TRBV28 and TRBJ1-1, with D perhaps matching TRBD1 (6 bases). Trimming cost V 4 bases and J 4 bases, with 19 bases left between them. Germline CDR1 reads MDHEN; CDR2 reads SYDVKM. The length of the CDR3 is 16 residues. CDR3 bases: TGTGCCAGCAGTTCCCCGGGGGGCGTAGGCGGCACTGAAGCTTTCTTT. Amino acid sequence: CASSSPGGVGGTEAFF. Combining the CDR3 with reference TRBV28 and TRBJ1-1 gives the whole variable domain DVKVTQSSRYLVKRTGEKVFLECVQDMDHENMFWYRQDPGLGLRLIYFSYDVKMKEKGDIPEGYSVSREKKERFSLILESASTNQTSMYLCASSSPGGVGGTEAFFGQGTRLTVV.

In its sample, this clonotype was seen many times. This chain connects TRBV7-8 to TRBJ2-5; a possible D gene is TRBD2 (5 bases). With 6 bases removed from V and 6 bases from J, the gap between germline ends came to 8 bases. This CDR3 contains 11 residues. Germline V gives CDR1 SGHVS, CDR2 FQNEAQ. The CDR3 region is CASRGDKTQYF. CDR3 DNA: TGTGCCAGCAGGGGAGACAAGACCCAGTACTTC.

Only a few counts were recorded for this clonotype. For the CDR3, the DNA is TGCGCCAGCAGCCAAGTTCGGGGAGCACCTAATGAGCAGTTCTTC. It codes for CASSQVRGAPNEQFF. The chain links TRBV4-3 to TRBJ2-1, with D tentatively TRBD2 (5 bases). Trimming removed 1 base from V and 7 bases from J, with 14 bases in between. This CDR3 is 15 amino acids long. Germline assignment: CDR1 LGHNA and CDR2 YSLEER.

This rearrangement joins TRBV20-1 to TRBJ1-2; D not certain. The CDR3 has 13 residues. Germline V gene data show CDR1 as DFQATT and CDR2 as SNEGSKA (reference sequence). Deletions cut 3 bases from V and 5 bases from J, with 13 bases between. The CDR3 reads CSARSSRAYGYTF. In nucleotides, the CDR3 is TGCAGTGCTAGGAGTAGTAGGGCTTATGGCTACACCTTC.

This clonotype was recorded at least ten times. V is TRBV3-1 and J is TRBJ2-7; TRBD1 matches 7 bases. After removal of 0 bases from V and 4 bases from J, the junction contained 9 bases not matched to a gene. The CDR3 spans 16 residues. Germline V gene data show CDR1 as LGHDT and CDR2 as YNNKEL (reference sequence). This chain's CDR3 is CASSQDSRGLGYEQYF. The CDR3 DNA sequence: TGTGCCAGCAGCCAAGATTCCAGGGGGTTAGGGTACGAGCAGTACTTC.

This clonotype appeared a few times. The chain links TRBV9 to TRBJ2-7; D perhaps matches TRBD2 (5 bases). The length of the CDR3 is 14 residues. Germline V gene sequence: CDR1 SGDLS, CDR2 YYNGEE. V was shortened by 4 bases and J by 4 bases, with 15 bases between the two germline ends. DNA of the CDR3: TGTGCCAGCAGCAAAAGAGGGTTGGGGTACGAGCAGTACTTC. It specifies CASSKRGLGYEQYF. The full variable domain, rest sourced from reference TRBV9 and TRBJ2-7, is DSGVTQTPKHLITATGQRVTLRCSPRSGDLSVYWYQQSLDQGLQFLIQYYNGEERAKGNILERFSAQQFPDLHSELNLSSLELGDSALYFCASSKRGLGYEQYFGPGTRLTVT.

The V call is TRBV10-2, the J call TRBJ2-7; 14 bases match TRBD2. Per the germline V gene, CDR1 is WSHSY and CDR2 is SAAADI. The CDR3 has 15 amino acids. V gave up 10 bases and J gave up 4 bases; unmatched junction bases: 9. The CDR3 loop reads CATRTSGRTIYEQYF. The CDR3 DNA sequence: TGCGCCACTAGGACTAGCGGGAGGACAATTTACGAGCAGTACTTC.

In its sample, this clonotype was seen many times. The CDR3 DNA follows: TGTGCCAGCAGTTTATATAGCGGGTCCACAGATACGCAGTATTTT. This codes for CASSLYSGSTDTQYF. The rearrangement joins TRBV7-3 to TRBJ2-3, with 7 bases identical to TRBD2. The CDR3 is 15 amino acids. Unmatched junction bases numbered 8, after V lost 6 bases and J lost 2 bases. CDR1 is SGHTA, CDR2 FQGTGA, per germline.

This chain uses TRBV20-1 with TRBJ1-6; the match to TRBD1 covers 7 bases. The V segment lost 1 base and the J segment 9 bases; nucleotides outside the gene matches: 12. The CDR3 consists of 16 residues. CDR1 DFQATT and CDR2 SNEGSKA come from the germline V gene (reference sequence). CDR3 coding DNA: TGCAGTGCTAGAGTCGAGACAGGGTTCAGGACTTCACCCCTCCACTTT. Its translation is CSARVETGFRTSPLHF.

This clonotype was seen more than once but under ten times. The chain employs TRBV4-2 and TRBJ1-2, with D possibly being TRBD1 (5 bases). Germline-derived CDR1 and CDR2 are LGHNA and YNFKEQ. This CDR3 contains 15 residues. Trimming cost V 1 base and J 8 bases, with 17 bases left between them. CDR3 loop: CASSQGWQGGWGYTF. The CDR3 DNA reads as TGTGCCAGCAGCCAAGGGTGGCAGGGAGGTTGGGGCTACACCTTC.

This clonotype was observed a few times. The chain uses TRBV19 and TRBJ1-1, with D possibly matching TRBD1 (5 bases). Germline CDR1 and CDR2: LNHDA and SQIVND (reference sequence). This CDR3 has 14 amino acids. V was cut by 4 bases and J by 0 bases, with 9 bases left in between. Written as DNA, the CDR3 is TGTGCCAGTAGTAGGGGACTTCTGAACACTGAAGCTTTCTTT. Translation gives CASSRGLLNTEAFF.

The chain carries TRBV7-2 and TRBJ2-3; no firm D call. V lost 5 bases and J lost 8, with 11 bases in between. This CDR3 has 12 amino acids. Germline CDR1 reads SGHTA; CDR2 reads FQGNSA. The CDR3, as DNA: TGTGCCAGCAGCCGAGATATCGGTACGCAGTATTTT. Translated, it gives CASSRDIGTQYF.

This clonotype has at least ten counts. This rearrangement joins TRBV2 to TRBJ1-2; 7 nucleotides align to TRBD1. Per germline, CDR1 SNHLY and CDR2 FYNNEI. The CDR3 extends over 15 amino acids. J was trimmed by 8 bases and V by 6 bases; bases with no gene match: 15. The CDR3 coding sequence is TGTGCCAGCAGGGGGACGGACAGGCTCCTTGAAGGCTACACCTTC. This translates into CASRGTDRLLEGYTF.

This clonotype was counted ten times or more. The V and J genes are TRBV5-6 and TRBJ1-1; 9 bases align to TRBD1. The length of the CDR3 is 14 residues. Trimming took 5 bases from V and 5 from J; bases not matched to a gene: 7. CDR1 SGHDT and CDR2 YYEEEE come from the germline V gene. Written as DNA, the CDR3 is TGTGCCAGCAGAACCGGGACAGGGCATACTGAAGCTTTCTTT. Protein sequence: CASRTGTGHTEAFF.

In this sample, this clonotype turned up many times. This rearrangement joins TRBV2 to TRBJ2-3; 8 bases agree with TRBD1. CDR1 is SNHLY and CDR2 is FYNNEI in the germline V gene. This CDR3 has 14 amino acids. The junction had 2 bases not matched to a gene; V was cut back by 4 bases and J by 2 bases. This CDR3 is CASSAGQATDTQYF. For the CDR3, the DNA is TGTGCCAGCAGTGCGGGACAGGCCACAGATACGCAGTATTTT.

This clonotype was seen repeatedly, ten times or more. The chain has TRBV7-2 and TRBJ2-1; TRBD1 matches at 8 bases. Trimming cost V 1 base and J 1 base; bases outside gene matches: 3. The CDR3 spans 16 residues. Germline V gene lookup returns CDR1 SGHTA and CDR2 FQGNSA. CDR3 in amino acids: CASSLVTGGSYNEQFF. Here the CDR3 DNA reads TGTGCCAGCAGCTTAGTAACAGGGGGGTCCTACAATGAGCAGTTCTTC.

In this sample, this clonotype turned up a few times. The chain is built from TRBV30 and TRBJ1-3, with 7 bases fitting TRBD1. This CDR3 is 14 amino acids long. The J segment lost 4 bases and the V segment lost 3 bases, leaving 6 bases of the junction unmatched. The germline gives CDR1 GTSNPN, CDR2 SVGIG (reference sequence). CDR3: CAWRTGVSGNTIYF. The CDR3 bases are TGTGCCTGGAGAACAGGGGTTAGCGGAAACACCATATATTTT.

There are many counts of this clonotype. The V gene is TRBV24-1, the J gene TRBJ2-5; possibly TRBD1 for D (6 bases). The CDR3 is 15 amino acids. Germline CDR1 is KGHDR and CDR2 is SFDVKD. The V and J ends lost 0 bases and 4 bases respectively, with 11 bases between them. The CDR3 region is CATSDLRTAPETQYF. In nucleotides, the CDR3 is TGTGCCACCAGTGATTTGCGGACAGCCCCAGAGACCCAGTACTTC.